This TCR beta chain was found in a study of lymphopenia after photon versus proton radiotherapy. Broader study findings: After lymphocyte nadir, photon-treated repertoires showed oligoclonal expansion, especially CD8+ Temra. Better survival with proton therapy was suggested as possible, not demonstrated. Proton therapy kept repertoires fairly stable, unlike photons, which gained effector/memory cells. In patients who died, overall survival fell as post-nadir TCR diversity dropped more.

Repertoires were generated with immunoSEQ multiplex PCR, while TCRdb's copy carries only in-frame clones and drops some. The table has about 70,000 clones, 87% seen once. The CDR3 is made up of 17 amino acids. V dropped 4 bases and J dropped 0; count of bases not matched to a gene: 10. The germline V gene encodes CDR1 LGHNA and CDR2 YNFKEQ. With respect to this clone: Its antigen is not identified.

V and J are TRBV4-2 and TRBJ2-3, with TRBD2 matching 7 bases. Sequencing was performed on peripheral blood, taken from a patient treated with proton-based radiotherapy. This clonotype was sampled from a man older than 75 with esophageal cancer. The CDR3: CASSLRGTTASTDTQYF. The DNA for the CDR3 is TGTGCCAGCAGCCTGCGAGGGACTACCGCTAGCACAGATACGCAGTATTTT.